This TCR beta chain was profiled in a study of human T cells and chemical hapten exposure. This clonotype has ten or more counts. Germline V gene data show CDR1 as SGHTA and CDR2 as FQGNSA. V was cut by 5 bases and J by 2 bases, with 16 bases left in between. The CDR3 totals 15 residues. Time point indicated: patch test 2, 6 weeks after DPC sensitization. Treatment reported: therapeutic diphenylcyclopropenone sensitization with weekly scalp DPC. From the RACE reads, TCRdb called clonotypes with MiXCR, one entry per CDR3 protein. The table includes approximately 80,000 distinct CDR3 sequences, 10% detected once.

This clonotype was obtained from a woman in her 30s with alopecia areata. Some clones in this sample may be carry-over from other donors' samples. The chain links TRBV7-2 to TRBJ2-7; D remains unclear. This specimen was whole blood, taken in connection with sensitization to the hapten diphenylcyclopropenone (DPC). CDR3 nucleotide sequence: TGTGCCAGCAGCCTGACTTGGTCGAATGCCTACGAGCAGTACTTC. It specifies CASSLTWSNAYEQYF.